These 19 T cell receptor beta chains share one sample of origin, sequenced in a study of T cells in Graves' hyperthyroidism and ophthalmopathy. RNA transcripts gave rise to amplified TCR beta CDR3 regions. HTBI primers were the set used in a first-round RT-PCR of the TCR CDR3. One entry per CDR3 protein results from TCRdb running MiXCR on the multiplex PCR reads. The sample lists hundreds of thousands of distinct CDR3 sequences, less than 25% seen once, with approximately 10% in the top ten. Sequencing input: blood. The receptors stem from a woman aged 30 to 39 with Graves' ophthalmopathy.

This clonotype was recorded many times. V gene TRBV6-5 combines with J gene TRBJ2-7, with 9 bases fitting TRBD1. V dropped 3 bases and J dropped 4; count of bases not matched to a gene: 7. The germline V gene has CDR1 MNHEY and CDR2 SVGAGI. The CDR3 runs 15 residues. Here the CDR3 DNA reads TGTGCCAGCAGTTATCGGACAGGGGATCTATACGAGCAGTACTTC. Translating gives CASSYRTGDLYEQYF.

The chain employs TRBV10-3 and TRBJ2-2; 9 bases are shared with TRBD1. The CDR3 sequence is 16 residues long. The germline CDR1 and CDR2 sequences are ENHRY and SYGVKD. J lost 5 bases, V lost 4 bases, and 8 bases had no gene match. The chain's CDR3 is CAISGGQGPRTGELFF. The DNA for the CDR3 is TGTGCCATCAGTGGGGGACAGGGTCCCCGGACCGGGGAGCTGTTTTTT.

This clonotype was counted a few times. This chain joins TRBV12-3 or TRBV12-4 and TRBJ1-3, with TRBD1 as a possible D gene (5 bases). The V end was cut by 0 bases, the J end by 0 bases, with 9 bases between. The length of the CDR3 is 16 residues. CDR3 sequence (DNA): TGTGCCAGCAGTTTAGCGCAGACAGACTCTGGAAACACCATATATTTT. Protein product: CASSLAQTDSGNTIYF.

This clonotype was observed once. The chain couples TRBV4-2 to TRBJ2-5; D uncertain. Germline CDR1 LGHNA, CDR2 YNFKEQ. CDR3 length: 14 residues. Between the trimmed V and J ends, which lost 1 base and 5 bases, there was a span of 11 bases. The CDR3 reads CASSQGAEVETQYF. DNA of the CDR3: TGTGCCAGCAGCCAAGGGGCCGAGGTGGAGACCCAGTACTTC.

This clonotype was counted at least ten times. This chain links TRBV10-3 with TRBJ1-2; tentative D call: TRBD1 (6 bases). The CDR3 is 12 residues long. The V gene lost 5 bases and the J gene lost 9 bases, with 13 bases spanning the gap. CDR1 and CDR2 from the germline V gene are ENHRY and SYGVKD. CDR3 region: CAISTDRFRYTF. The CDR3 DNA reads as TGTGCCATCAGTACTGACAGGTTCCGCTACACCTTC.

This clonotype was seen a few times. The V call is TRBV6-5, the J call TRBJ1-2; D ambiguous. The V end lost 0 bases, the J end lost 5 bases, and 13 bases lay between the germline ends. Germline V lookup: CDR1 MNHEY, CDR2 SVGAGI. This CDR3 has 15 amino acids. The CDR3 region is CASSYSRGGSYGYTF. DNA for the CDR3: TGTGCCAGCAGTTACTCGCGAGGCGGTTCTTATGGCTACACCTTC.

This clonotype was counted at least ten times. V and J are TRBV7-2 and TRBJ1-6, with 7 bases aligning to TRBD1. J gave up 8 bases and V 6 bases, and 10 bases lay outside the gene matches. Per the germline V gene, CDR1 is SGHTA and CDR2 is FQGNSA. This CDR3 spans 15 amino acids. DNA for the CDR3: TGTGCCAGCAGGACTGACAGGGCCGGTGATTCACCCCTCCACTTT. It yields the protein CASRTDRAGDSPLHF.

This clonotype was observed at least ten times. This chain joins TRBV27 and TRBJ1-5, with D tentatively TRBD1 (5 bases). The CDR3 loop spans 15 amino acids. Trimming stripped 3 bases from V and 1 base from J, with 10 bases between. Per germline, CDR1 MNHEY and CDR2 SMNVEV (reference sequence). CDR3: CASSFWGTSNQPQHF. Written as DNA, the CDR3 is TGTGCCAGCAGTTTCTGGGGCACCAGCAATCAGCCCCAGCATTTT.

This clonotype was counted at least ten times. This sequence joins TRBV7-2 and TRBJ1-2, with TRBD1 matching over 7 bases. V gave up 2 bases and J gave up 0 bases; unmatched junction bases: 3. The CDR3 runs 15 residues. Germline V gene lookup returns CDR1 SGHTA and CDR2 FQGNSA. The CDR3 reads CASSLQGGPNYGYTF. The CDR3 nucleotides read TGTGCCAGCAGCTTACAGGGGGGACCTAACTATGGCTACACCTTC.

This clonotype was recorded at least ten times. The V call is TRBV11-2, the J call TRBJ2-2; TRBD2 agrees at 9 bases. The CDR3 covers 14 residues. The V segment lost 5 bases and the J segment 6 bases; nucleotides outside the gene matches: 4. Germline loops: CDR1 SGHAT, CDR2 FQNNGV. In DNA, the CDR3 is TGTGCCAGCAGCACTAGGACTAGCGCCGGGGAGCTGTTTTTT. Amino acid sequence: CASSTRTSAGELFF.

This clonotype was detected many times. The gene calls are TRBV5-6 and TRBJ2-5; D gene uncertain. Germline V gene lookup returns CDR1 SGHDT and CDR2 YYEEEE. The CDR3 covers 14 residues. Trimming stripped 2 bases from V and 5 bases from J, with 13 bases between. The CDR3 coding sequence is TGTGCCAGCAGCTTTTATCTAGTGGGGGAGACCCAGTACTTC. It is translated as CASSFYLVGETQYF.

The chain carries TRBV28 and TRBJ1-5; D is unclear. This CDR3 spans 12 amino acids. Germline CDR1 is MDHEN and CDR2 is SYDVKM. V was shortened by 7 bases and J by 6 bases, with 10 bases between the two germline ends. The CDR3 nucleotides read TGTGCCAGCAATAAAGGGCTTCAGCCCCAGCATTTT. It specifies CASNKGLQPQHF.

This chain uses TRBV27 with TRBJ1-5; D gene unclear. The CDR3 has 13 residues. Looked up from germline, CDR1 is MNHEY and CDR2 is SMNVEV (reference sequence). V lost 3 bases and J 6 bases, leaving 9 bases between the germline ends. In DNA form, the CDR3 reads TGTGCCAGCAGTTTTAGGGTGGCTCAGCCCCAGCATTTT. This encodes CASSFRVAQPQHF.

The chain joins TRBV12-3 or TRBV12-4 to TRBJ2-7; D perhaps matches TRBD2 (6 bases). The CDR3 runs to 17 residues. Trimming removed 4 bases at V and 6 bases at J, with 25 bases between. The CDR3 reads CASSSNWEATFSSEQYF. The DNA of the CDR3 is TGTGCCAGCAGTTCGAACTGGGAGGCTACCTTTTCGTCCGAGCAGTACTTC.

This clonotype was seen at least ten times. The V call is TRBV12-3 or TRBV12-4, the J call TRBJ1-5; no clear D. Trimming took off 3 bases at V and 5 bases at J, with 8 bases between the two ends. CDR3 length: 13 residues. CDR3: CASSFREYQPQHF. The CDR3, as DNA: TGTGCCAGCAGTTTCCGGGAGTATCAGCCCCAGCATTTT.

This clonotype came up a few times. The CDR3 coding sequence is TGTGCCAGCAGTTACTCTATGCCAGGACCCAGCAATCAGCCCCAGCATTTT. It is translated as CASSYSMPGPSNQPQHF. This chain joins TRBV6-2 or TRBV6-3 and TRBJ1-5; D ambiguous. Germline loops: CDR1 MNHEY, CDR2 SVGEGT. V was trimmed by 0 bases and J by 1 base, leaving 13 bases between them. The CDR3 runs 17 residues.

This sequence joins TRBV5-6 and TRBJ1-1, with 9 bases that match TRBD1. Per the germline V gene, CDR1 is SGHDT and CDR2 is YYEEEE. This CDR3 is built from 14 residues. Trimming removed 6 bases from V and 8 bases from J; junction bases left unmatched: 11. The CDR3 DNA is TGTGCCAGCACTTTAACAGGGGGCTTTAACGAAGCTTTCTTT. Translated, it gives CASTLTGGFNEAFF.

By share, this clonotype counts as medium-sized (0.01 to 0.1%). V is TRBV28 and J is TRBJ2-7; D remains ambiguous. Germline V gene data show CDR1 as MDHEN and CDR2 as SYDVKM. Between the trimmed V and J ends, which lost 6 bases and 2 bases, there was a span of 8 bases. This CDR3 has 12 residues. Here the CDR3 DNA reads TGTGCCAGCAGCTTAGACACCTACGAGCAGTACTTC. Its protein is CASSLDTYEQYF. The whole variable domain, remainder taken from reference TRBV28 and TRBJ2-7, is DVKVTQSSRYLVKRTGEKVFLECVQDMDHENMFWYRQDPGLGLRLIYFSYDVKMKEKGDIPEGYSVSREKKERFSLILESASTNQTSMYLCASSLDTYEQYFGPGTRLTVT.

The rearrangement uses TRBV13 and TRBJ2-7; 11 bases align to TRBD1. Germline values: CDR1 PRHDT, CDR2 FYEKMQ (reference sequence). V was pared by 8 bases and J by 5 bases, with 5 bases of the junction left unmatched. The CDR3 is 13 amino acids. The CDR3 bases are TGTGCCAGCCTACGGACAGGGGGCAACGAGCAGTACTTC. Its protein is CASLRTGGNEQYF. Drawing the rest from reference TRBV13 and TRBJ2-7, the complete variable domain is AAGVIQSPRHLIKEKRETATLKCYPIPRHDTVYWYQQGPGQDPQFLISFYEKMQSDKGSIPDRFSAQQFSDYHSELNMSSLELGDSALYFCASLRTGGNEQYFGPGTRLTVT.